Each of the 2 T cell receptor beta chains below was sequenced from the same sample in a study of cytomegalovirus exposure and HLA in healthy donors. In the PCR, 60 Vbeta and 13 Jbeta primers were used. Profiling relied on immunoSEQ multiplex PCR, and the TCRdb table lists in-frame clones only, not all of them. The table has roughly 160,000 clones, roughly four fifths seen once. The sample taken for sequencing was PBMCs. The source is a man aged 45-65 years in good health and CMV-seropositive.

The chain has TRBV12-1 and TRBJ1-5. TRBV12-1 is shown as a pseudogene. The CDR3 contains 14 residues. The CDR3 DNA is TGTGCCAGCAGCTTTCGAGGGATTAGTCAGCCCCAGCATTTT. This sequence encodes CASSFRGISQPQHF.

The rearrangement joins TRBV5-1 to TRBJ1-4; tentatively, D is TRBD1 (6 bases). Germline V gives CDR1 SGHRS, CDR2 YFSETQ. The V gene lost 2 bases and the J gene lost 5 bases, with 16 bases spanning the gap. CDR3 length: 16 amino acids. CDR3 DNA sequence: TGCGCCAGCAGCTTCCAACCAGGGGAAGGGAATGAAAAACTGTTTTTT. Its protein is CASSFQPGEGNEKLFF.